The rows below give T cell receptor beta chains drawn from one sample of a study of blood T cells in healthy people across ages. TCRdb recomputed calls from the 5' RACE reads with MiXCR, one row per CDR3 protein. This sample carries around 970,000 distinct CDR3 sequences, around 54% of them seen once, and the ten largest clones take about a fifth. Sequences were obtained from blood. These receptors were taken from a woman aged 55 to 70 in good health. Both conserved end residues are part of each CDR3. The D gene is left open where the match is weak. Clone sizes are given selectively: once, few, many, or a class where the clone is expanded.

CDR3 protein,CDR3 DNA,V gene,D gene,J gene,clone size
CASSWAGLEVIYEQYF,TGCGCCAGCAGCTGGGCAGGGTTGGAGGTTATTTACGAGCAGTACTTC,TRBV5-1,.,TRBJ2-7,once
CASSFPGLAGASSGANVLTF,TGTGCCAGCAGCTTTCCGGGACTAGCGGGGGCGAGCTCTGGGGCCAACGTCCTGACTTTC,TRBV5-4,TRBD2,TRBJ2-6,few
CASRPPRGGKNIQYF,TGTGCCAGCAGACCACCACGGGGAGGCAAAAACATTCAGTACTTC,TRBV28,.,TRBJ2-4,.
CASSLTPGYTYERYF,TGTGCCAGCAGCTTAACTCCAGGGTATACCTACGAGCGGTACTTC,TRBV7-3,.,TRBJ2-7,once
CSARVADVPRETQYF,TGCAGTGCTAGAGTTGCAGACGTACCACGAGAGACCCAGTACTTC,TRBV20-1,.,TRBJ2-5,.
CASSELRTGSGEQYF,TGTGCCAGCAGTGAATTACGAACAGGGAGCGGGGAGCAGTACTTC,TRBV27,.,TRBJ2-7,.
CSVTDRVIQETQFF,TGCAGCGTCACGGACAGGGTAATCCAAGAGACCCAGTTCTTC,TRBV29-1,TRBD1,TRBJ2-1,.
CASSSPRQGLANVLTF,TGTGCCAGCAGTTCACCACGACAGGGTTTGGCCAACGTCCTGACTTTC,TRBV12-3/TRBV12-4,TRBD1,TRBJ2-6,.
CVSSVTEQETQYF,TGTGTCAGCAGTGTGACAGAACAAGAGACCCAGTACTTC,TRBV25-1,.,TRBJ2-5,.
CASSLRDMPYEQYF,TGTGCCAGCAGCCTACGGGACATGCCGTACGAGCAGTACTTC,TRBV11-3,.,TRBJ2-7,.
CSAVDRLATYEQYF,TGCAGTGCTGTAGATCGACTAGCAACCTACGAGCAGTACTTC,TRBV20-1,TRBD2,TRBJ2-7,.
CSADSGSNYEQYF,TGCAGTGCTGATAGCGGGAGTAACTACGAGCAGTACTTC,TRBV20-1,TRBD2,TRBJ2-7,.
CASRKQLAGRTYEQYF,TGTGCCAGCAGGAAACAACTAGCGGGGAGAACCTACGAGCAGTACTTC,TRBV28,TRBD2,TRBJ2-7,.
CASSLSGSPSYNEQYF,TGCGCCAGCAGCCTTAGCGGGAGCCCCTCCTACAATGAGCAGTACTTC,TRBV5-1,TRBD2,TRBJ2-7,.
CASRPLAGVTDTQYF,TGTGCCAGCAGGCCCCTAGCGGGAGTAACAGATACGCAGTATTTT,TRBV6-2/TRBV6-3,TRBD2,TRBJ2-3,.
CATSDLSTPDTQYF,TGTGCCACCAGTGATCTTAGCACTCCAGATACGCAGTATTTT,TRBV24-1,.,TRBJ2-3,.
CAGSPLGKQPQHF,TGTGCCGGCTCACCACTGGGGAAACAGCCCCAGCATTTT,TRBV18,.,TRBJ1-5,.
CASGLATDADTQYF,TGTGCTAGTGGTTTGGCGACAGATGCAGATACGCAGTATTTT,TRBV12-5,.,TRBJ2-3,.
CSASPVDVKQYF,TGCAGTGCTAGCCCCGTGGACGTCAAGCAGTACTTC,TRBV20-1,.,TRBJ2-7,.
CATSDAGLMGTQYF,TGTGCCACCAGTGATGCCGGACTCATGGGGACCCAGTACTTC,TRBV24-1,.,TRBJ2-5,.
CATSADPGTGKETQYF,TGTGCCACCAGTGCCGATCCCGGGACAGGAAAAGAGACCCAGTACTTC,TRBV24-1,TRBD1,TRBJ2-5,.
CASRLSSNYEQYF,TGTGCCAGCAGGCTGAGCTCGAACTACGAGCAGTACTTC,TRBV12-3/TRBV12-4,.,TRBJ2-7,.
CASSYSKSRTIYNEQFF,TGTGCCAGCAGTTACTCGAAAAGCCGGACTATTTACAATGAGCAGTTCTTC,TRBV6-2/TRBV6-3,.,TRBJ2-1,.
CSAKGYGYTF,TGCAGTGCTAAAGGGTATGGCTACACCTTC,TRBV20-1,.,TRBJ1-2,few
CASSGGAGRETQYF,TGTGCCAGCAGTGGCGGGGCGGGAAGGGAGACCCAGTACTTC,TRBV9,.,TRBJ2-5,.
CASSVGVTSDVTEAFF,TGTGCCAGCAGCGTAGGAGTTACCTCAGACGTTACTGAAGCTTTCTTT,TRBV9,.,TRBJ1-1,.
CASSPRGTSGSAYEQYF,TGTGCCAGCTCACCTCGTGGGACTAGCGGGAGTGCGTACGAGCAGTACTTC,TRBV18,TRBD2,TRBJ2-7,.
CATRAGRNSNQPQHF,TGTGCCACTAGAGCGGGCAGAAATAGCAATCAGCCCCAGCATTTT,TRBV7-2,.,TRBJ1-5,once
CRPRENTDTQYF,TGCAGACCCCGGGAGAACACAGATACGCAGTATTTT,TRBV20-1,.,TRBJ2-3,.
CARGQYYNEQFF,TGTGCCAGGGGACAATACTACAATGAGCAGTTCTTC,TRBV2,.,TRBJ2-1,.
CASSYSARGQNGYTF,TGTGCCAGCAGTTACTCGGCCCGGGGGCAAAATGGCTACACCTTC,TRBV6-5,.,TRBJ1-2,.
CASSQRTGQEDEQYF,TGTGCCAGCTCACAACGGACAGGCCAAGAGGACGAGCAGTACTTC,TRBV18,TRBD1,TRBJ2-7,.
CASSSTSGGAKNIQYF,TGTGCCAGCAGCTCTACTAGCGGGGGAGCCAAAAACATTCAGTACTTC,TRBV7-2,TRBD2,TRBJ2-4,.
CASSLMGSKNIQYF,TGTGCCAGCAGTTTGATGGGGTCCAAAAACATTCAGTACTTC,TRBV28,.,TRBJ2-4,.
CAISGGTGAEAFF,TGTGCCATCAGTGGAGGGACAGGGGCTGAAGCTTTCTTT,TRBV10-3,TRBD1,TRBJ1-1,.
CASSFLGTGGILTYNEQFF,TGTGCCAGCAGTTTTCTCGGGACTGGGGGAATCCTAACCTACAATGAGCAGTTCTTC,TRBV27,.,TRBJ2-1,.
CASTLGVYTGELFF,TGTGCCAGCACCCTGGGGGTCTACACCGGGGAGCTGTTTTTT,TRBV12-3/TRBV12-4,.,TRBJ2-2,.
CASSPSLAGETQYF,TGTGCCAGCAGTCCTTCCCTAGCGGGAGAGACCCAGTACTTC,TRBV28,TRBD2,TRBJ2-5,few
CASSIGGAGGNTEAFF,TGTGCCAGTAGTATAGGTGGTGCAGGGGGAAACACTGAAGCTTTCTTT,TRBV19,TRBD1,TRBJ1-1,.
CSVEDQYRGEQYF,TGCAGCGTTGAAGATCAGTACCGGGGCGAGCAGTACTTC,TRBV29-1,.,TRBJ2-7,.
CSARDSRVLWEYEQYF,TGCAGTGCTAGAGACTCCAGGGTTCTGTGGGAATACGAGCAGTACTTC,TRBV20-1,.,TRBJ2-7,few
CASSDRDFSDTQYF,TGTGCCAGCAGCGACCGGGACTTCTCAGATACGCAGTATTTT,TRBV7-9,.,TRBJ2-3,few
CASSRDQYSGANVLTF,TGTGCCAGCAGCCGGGACCAGTACTCTGGGGCCAACGTCCTGACTTTC,TRBV28,.,TRBJ2-6,few
CATSRLGGPQETQYF,TGTGCCACCAGTCGCCTCGGGGGCCCCCAAGAGACCCAGTACTTC,TRBV15,.,TRBJ2-5,few
CASSTEVLTDTQYF,TGTGCCAGCAGTACCGAGGTCCTCACAGATACGCAGTATTTT,TRBV3-1,.,TRBJ2-3,once
CASSETPPGLVGETQYF,TGTGCCAGCAGTGAAACCCCCCCGGGACTAGTGGGTGAGACCCAGTACTTC,TRBV2,TRBD2,TRBJ2-5,.
CSARLAGGRGEQYF,TGCAGTGCTCGACTAGCGGGAGGCCGAGGGGAGCAGTACTTC,TRBV20-1,TRBD2,TRBJ2-5,.
CASTQRETQYF,TGTGCCAGCACCCAACGAGAGACCCAGTACTTC,TRBV6-2/TRBV6-3,.,TRBJ2-5,.